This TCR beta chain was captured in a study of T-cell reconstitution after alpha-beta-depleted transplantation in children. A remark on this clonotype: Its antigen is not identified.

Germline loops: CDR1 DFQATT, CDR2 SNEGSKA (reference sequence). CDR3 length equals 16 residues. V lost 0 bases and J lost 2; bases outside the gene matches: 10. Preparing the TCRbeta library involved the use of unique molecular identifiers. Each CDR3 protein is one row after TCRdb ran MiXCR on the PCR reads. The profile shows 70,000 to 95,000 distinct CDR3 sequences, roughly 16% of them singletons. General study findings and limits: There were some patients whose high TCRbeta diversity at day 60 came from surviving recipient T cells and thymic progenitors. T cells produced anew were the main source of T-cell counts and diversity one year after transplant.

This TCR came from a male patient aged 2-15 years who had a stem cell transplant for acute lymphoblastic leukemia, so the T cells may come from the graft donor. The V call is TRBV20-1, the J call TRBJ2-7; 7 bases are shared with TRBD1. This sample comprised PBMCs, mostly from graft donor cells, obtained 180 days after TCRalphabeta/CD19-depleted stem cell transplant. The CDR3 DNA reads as TGCAGTGCTAGAGATCGATGGGCAGGGGGACCCTACGAGCAGTACTTC. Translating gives CSARDRWAGGPYEQYF.